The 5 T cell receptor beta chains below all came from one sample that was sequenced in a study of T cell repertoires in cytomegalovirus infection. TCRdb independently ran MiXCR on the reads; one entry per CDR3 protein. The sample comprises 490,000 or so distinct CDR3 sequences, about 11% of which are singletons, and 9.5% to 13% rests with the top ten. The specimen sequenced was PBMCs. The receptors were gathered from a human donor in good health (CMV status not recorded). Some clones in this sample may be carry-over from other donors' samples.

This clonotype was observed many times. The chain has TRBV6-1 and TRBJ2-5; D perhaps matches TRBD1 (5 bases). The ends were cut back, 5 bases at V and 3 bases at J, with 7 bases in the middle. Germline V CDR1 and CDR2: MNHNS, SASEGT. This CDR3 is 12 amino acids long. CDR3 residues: CASSYRKETQYF. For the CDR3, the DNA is TGTGCCAGCAGTTACAGGAAAGAGACCCAGTACTTC.

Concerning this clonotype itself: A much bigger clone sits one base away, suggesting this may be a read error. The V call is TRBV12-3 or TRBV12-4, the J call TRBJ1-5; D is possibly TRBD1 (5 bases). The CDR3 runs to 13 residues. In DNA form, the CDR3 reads TGTGCCAACAGTTGGACACGCAATCAGCCCCAGCATTTT. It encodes CANSWTRNQPQHF.

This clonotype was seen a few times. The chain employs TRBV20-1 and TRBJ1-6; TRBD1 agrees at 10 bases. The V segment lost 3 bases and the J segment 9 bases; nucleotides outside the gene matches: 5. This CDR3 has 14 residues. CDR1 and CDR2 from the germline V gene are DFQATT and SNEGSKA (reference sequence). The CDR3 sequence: CSARAGTGVSPLHF. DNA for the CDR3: TGCAGTGCTAGGGCCGGGACAGGGGTTTCACCCCTCCACTTT.

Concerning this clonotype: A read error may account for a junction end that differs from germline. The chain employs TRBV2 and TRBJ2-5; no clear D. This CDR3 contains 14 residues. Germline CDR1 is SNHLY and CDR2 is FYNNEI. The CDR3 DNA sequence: TGTGCCGGCAGCTCTACAGTTATCCAAGAGACCCAGTACTTC. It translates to CAGSSTVIQETQYF.

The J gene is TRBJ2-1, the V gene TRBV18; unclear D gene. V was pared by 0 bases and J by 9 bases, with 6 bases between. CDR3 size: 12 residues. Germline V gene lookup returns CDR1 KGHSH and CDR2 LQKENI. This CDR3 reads CASSPPLAEQFF. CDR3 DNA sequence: TGTGCCAGCTCACCACCGTTAGCTGAGCAGTTCTTC.